A selection of T cell receptor beta chains follows, all from one sample in a study of CD8+CD57+ T cells in acquired aplastic anemia. TCRdb ran MiXCR on the reads and lists one entry per CDR3 protein. The profile covers about half a million distinct CDR3 sequences, with around 30% appearing a single time and 0.8% to 0.85% taken by the ten largest. Sample: sorted CD4+, CD8+, or CD8+CD57+ T cells (not recorded which) from PBMCs. The receptors were gathered from a human donor with aplastic anemia. Both conserved end residues are part of each CDR3. The order of the fields is J gene, V gene, clone size, CDR3 length, D gene, CDR3 DNA, CDR3 protein. A D gene is named only where the DNA matches it firmly. Clone size appears in some rows only: once, few, many, or a class for an expanded clone.

J gene: TRBJ2-7; V gene: TRBV6-1; clone size: few; CDR3 length: 15; D gene: NA; CDR3 DNA: TGTGCCAGCAGTGAAAGAACCGACAGGATGGGGGAGCAGTACTTC; CDR3 protein: CASSERTDRMGEQYF
J gene: TRBJ2-1; V gene: TRBV20-1; clone size: few; CDR3 length: 14; D gene: NA; CDR3 DNA: TGCAGTGCTGTGGTTAGCGCCTCCTACAATGAGCAGTTCTTC; CDR3 protein: CSAVVSASYNEQFF
J gene: TRBJ2-7; V gene: TRBV2; clone size: many; CDR3 length: 14; D gene: NA; CDR3 DNA: TGTGCCAGCCAGAGGACGGGGAACTCCTACGAGCAGTACTTC; CDR3 protein: CASQRTGNSYEQYF
J gene: TRBJ1-4; V gene: TRBV19; clone size: many; CDR3 length: 15; D gene: NA; CDR3 DNA: TGTGCCAGTAGTATCACACAGGGAGCGAACGAAAAACTGTTTTTT; CDR3 protein: CASSITQGANEKLFF
J gene: TRBJ1-5; V gene: TRBV12-3/TRBV12-4; clone size: many; CDR3 length: 13; D gene: NA; CDR3 DNA: TGTGCCAGCACCACAGGTCGGGATCAGCCCCAGCATTTT; CDR3 protein: CASTTGRDQPQHF
J gene: TRBJ2-4; V gene: TRBV6-1; clone size: few; CDR3 length: 12; D gene: NA; CDR3 DNA: TGTGCCAGCAGACACACAGAAAACATTCAGTACTTC; CDR3 protein: CASRHTENIQYF
J gene: TRBJ1-1; V gene: TRBV4-1; clone size: NA; CDR3 length: 15; D gene: NA; CDR3 DNA: TGCGCCAGCGGCCCTACATCGGATGGAGGCACTGAAGCTTTCTTT; CDR3 protein: CASGPTSDGGTEAFF
J gene: TRBJ2-3; V gene: TRBV19; clone size: many; CDR3 length: 14; D gene: TRBD1; CDR3 DNA: TGTGCCAGTACCATCGGACAGGCCACAGATACGCAGTATTTT; CDR3 protein: CASTIGQATDTQYF
J gene: TRBJ1-2; V gene: TRBV24-1; clone size: NA; CDR3 length: 14; D gene: TRBD1; CDR3 DNA: TGTGCCACCAGTACACAGGGGGCTGAGAATGGCTACACCTTC; CDR3 protein: CATSTQGAENGYTF
J gene: TRBJ1-3; V gene: TRBV7-2; clone size: few; CDR3 length: 13; D gene: NA; CDR3 DNA: TGTGCCAGCAGTTACTCGGGAGGAAACACCATATATTTT; CDR3 protein: CASSYSGGNTIYF
J gene: TRBJ2-1; V gene: TRBV7-2; clone size: few; CDR3 length: 12; D gene: NA; CDR3 DNA: TGTGCCAGCAGCCGGAACAGCAATGAGCCGTTCTTC; CDR3 protein: CASSRNSNEPFF
J gene: TRBJ2-7; V gene: TRBV4-1; clone size: many; CDR3 length: 15; D gene: NA; CDR3 DNA: TGCGCCAGCAGCCAACCCCGGACAGCCCCCTACGAGCAGTACTTC; CDR3 protein: CASSQPRTAPYEQYF
J gene: TRBJ2-1; V gene: TRBV20-1; clone size: few; CDR3 length: 13; D gene: TRBD2; CDR3 DNA: TGCAGTGCTAGCCCGGGGGGGGACGATGAGCAGTTCTTC; CDR3 protein: CSASPGGDDEQFF
J gene: TRBJ2-7; V gene: TRBV15; clone size: NA; CDR3 length: 17; D gene: TRBD1; CDR3 DNA: TGTGCCACCAGCAGTGAGTTACAGGGGCTGAGCTCCTACGAGCAGTACTTC; CDR3 protein: CATSSELQGLSSYEQYF
J gene: TRBJ2-1; V gene: TRBV24-1; clone size: NA; CDR3 length: 13; D gene: NA; CDR3 DNA: TGTGCCACCAGTCCCTCCCGGGACAATGAGCAGTTCTTC; CDR3 protein: CATSPSRDNEQFF
J gene: TRBJ1-3; V gene: TRBV19; clone size: many; CDR3 length: 14; D gene: TRBD1; CDR3 DNA: TGTGCCAGTAGTATCCGGCAGGGGGGCAACACCATATATTTT; CDR3 protein: CASSIRQGGNTIYF
J gene: TRBJ1-5; V gene: TRBV20-1; clone size: many; CDR3 length: 13; D gene: NA; CDR3 DNA: TGCAGTGCATTCCAGGGAAGAGAACAGCCCCAGCATTTT; CDR3 protein: CSAFQGREQPQHF
J gene: TRBJ2-7; V gene: TRBV11-2; clone size: few; CDR3 length: 18; D gene: TRBD1; CDR3 DNA: TGTGCCAGCAGCCCACTACAGGGGTCCTACGAGGCCTCCTACGAGCAGTACTTC; CDR3 protein: CASSPLQGSYEASYEQYF
J gene: TRBJ1-2; V gene: TRBV7-3; clone size: many; CDR3 length: 14; D gene: TRBD1; CDR3 DNA: TGTGCCAGCAGCCTAACAGGGGACCCCTATGGCTACACCTTC; CDR3 protein: CASSLTGDPYGYTF
J gene: TRBJ1-6; V gene: TRBV10-3; clone size: once; CDR3 length: 13; D gene: TRBD1; CDR3 DNA: TGTGCCATCAAGGGGGGACAGGAGGTACCCCTCCACTTT; CDR3 protein: CAIKGGQEVPLHF
J gene: TRBJ2-7; V gene: TRBV7-9; clone size: NA; CDR3 length: 14; D gene: TRBD2; CDR3 DNA: TGTGCCAGCAGGCACTCGACTAGCGTGGACGAGCAGTACTTC; CDR3 protein: CASRHSTSVDEQYF
J gene: TRBJ1-5; V gene: TRBV24-1; clone size: many; CDR3 length: 12; D gene: NA; CDR3 DNA: TGTGCCACCAGTGAGCTAGGGCAGCCCCAGCATTTT; CDR3 protein: CATSELGQPQHF
J gene: TRBJ1-1; V gene: TRBV9; clone size: few; CDR3 length: 14; D gene: NA; CDR3 DNA: TGTGCCAGCAGCCCGGAGGGTGGTAGTACTGAAGCTTTCTTT; CDR3 protein: CASSPEGGSTEAFF
J gene: TRBJ2-3; V gene: TRBV9; clone size: NA; CDR3 length: 17; D gene: TRBD2; CDR3 DNA: TGTGCCAGCAGCGTAGATGTGGCGGGGGGGCCGACAGATACGCAGTATTTT; CDR3 protein: CASSVDVAGGPTDTQYF
J gene: TRBJ1-5; V gene: TRBV20-1; clone size: NA; CDR3 length: 15; D gene: TRBD1; CDR3 DNA: TGCAGTGCTAGTACAGGGGCATATAGCAATCAACCCCAGCATTTT; CDR3 protein: CSASTGAYSNQPQHF
J gene: TRBJ1-6; V gene: TRBV20-1; clone size: many; CDR3 length: 16; D gene: NA; CDR3 DNA: TGCAGTGCTAGGCTCTCCTCCAGGGAAATCGATTCACCCCTCCACTTT; CDR3 protein: CSARLSSREIDSPLHF
J gene: TRBJ2-7; V gene: TRBV20-1; clone size: many; CDR3 length: 14; D gene: TRBD2; CDR3 DNA: TGCAGTGCACCGATAGCGGGGGCAACCTACGAGCAGTACTTC; CDR3 protein: CSAPIAGATYEQYF
J gene: TRBJ2-1; V gene: TRBV7-3; clone size: many; CDR3 length: 15; D gene: NA; CDR3 DNA: TGTGCCAGCAGCTTAGGGCAGGGTTCCTACAATGAGCAGTTCTTC; CDR3 protein: CASSLGQGSYNEQFF
J gene: TRBJ2-7; V gene: TRBV2; clone size: NA; CDR3 length: 13; D gene: NA; CDR3 DNA: TGTGCCAGCAAGATAGGGGCATCTTACGAGCAGTACTTC; CDR3 protein: CASKIGASYEQYF